The TCR beta chain under discussion was sequenced for a study of T cell responses to AZD1222 COVID-19 vaccine. Germline-derived CDR1 and CDR2 are LNHDA and SQIVND (reference sequence). Trimming removed 6 bases from V and 7 bases from J; junction bases left unmatched: 7. This CDR3 region has 15 residues. TCRdb keeps only in-frame clones here, not all; method: immunoSEQ multiplex PCR. This sample has 120,000 or so clones, with roughly 90% found just once. This specimen consisted of peripheral blood, obtained on day 0 of AZD1222 vaccination. The sequence came from an adult in good health. This sequence joins TRBV19 and TRBJ1-6; TRBD1 aligns across 9 bases. DNA of the CDR3: TGTGCCAGTAGATACGTGGGACAGGGCAATTCACCCCTCCACTTT. Translating it yields CASRYVGQGNSPLHF.